This T cell receptor beta chain was captured by sequencing in a study of blood T cell repertoires in COVID-19. The wider study: Samples of COVID-19 (acute and convalescent) were obtained from the United States, Italy and Spain. From T cells, B-cell-depleted T cells, or PBMCs came the material, which was cDNA or gDNA.

One Seattle source followed patients from active infection through their disease course. The trim removed 0 bases at V and 7 bases at J, leaving 6 bases unmatched. The CDR3 is 16 amino acids. Per germline, CDR1 SNHLY and CDR2 FYNNEI. This clone has just one count. In the study's own analysis: By means of reference gene primer amplification, nucleated cell counts were estimated. Repertoires were generated with immunoSEQ multiplex PCR, while TCRdb's copy carries only in-frame clones and drops some. Clone size and V and J calls were adopted from that table, with D and trimming inferred from the DNA. This table has 220,000 or so clones, more than 85% appearing once.

This rearrangement joins TRBV2 to TRBJ1-4; 9 bases map to TRBD1. The sequence derives from a woman between 50 and 59 years old with COVID-19, enrolled during active disease. The sequenced sample was peripheral blood. The CDR3 DNA follows: TGTGCCAGCAGTGAAGCGAGAGGGACAGGGAGTGAAAAACTGTTTTTT. Translating gives CASSEARGTGSEKLFF.